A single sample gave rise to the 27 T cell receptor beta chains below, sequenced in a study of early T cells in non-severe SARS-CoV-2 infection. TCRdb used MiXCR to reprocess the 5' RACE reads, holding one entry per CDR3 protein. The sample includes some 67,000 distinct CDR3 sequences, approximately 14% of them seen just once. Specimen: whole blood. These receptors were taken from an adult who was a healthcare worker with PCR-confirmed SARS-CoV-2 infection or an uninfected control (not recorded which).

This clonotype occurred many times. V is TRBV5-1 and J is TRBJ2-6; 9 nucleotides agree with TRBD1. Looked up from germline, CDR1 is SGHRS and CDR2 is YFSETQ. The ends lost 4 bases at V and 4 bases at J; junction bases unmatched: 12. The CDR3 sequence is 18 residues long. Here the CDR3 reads CASSLPPGQGTGANVLTF. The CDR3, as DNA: TGCGCCAGCAGCCTCCCGCCGGGACAGGGTACAGGGGCCAACGTCCTGACTTTC.

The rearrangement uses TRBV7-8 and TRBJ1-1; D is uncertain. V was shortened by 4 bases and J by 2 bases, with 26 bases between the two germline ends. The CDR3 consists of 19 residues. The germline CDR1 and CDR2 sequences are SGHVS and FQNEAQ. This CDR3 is CASSSKSLRVESNNTEAFF. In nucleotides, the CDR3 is TGTGCCAGCAGCTCGAAGAGTCTGAGGGTCGAGAGTAATAACACTGAAGCTTTCTTT. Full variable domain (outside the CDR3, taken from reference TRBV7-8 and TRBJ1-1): GAGVSQSPRYKVAKRGQDVALRCDPISGHVSLFWYQQALGQGPEFLTYFQNEAQLDKSGLPSDRFFAERPEGSVSTLKIQRTQQEDSAVYLCASSSKSLRVESNNTEAFFGQGTRLTVV.

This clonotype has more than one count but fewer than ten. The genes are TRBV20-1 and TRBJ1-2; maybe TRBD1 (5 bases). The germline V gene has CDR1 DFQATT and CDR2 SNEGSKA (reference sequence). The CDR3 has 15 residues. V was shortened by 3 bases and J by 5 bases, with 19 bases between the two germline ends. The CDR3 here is CSARAAGVRGYGYTF. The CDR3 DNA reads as TGCAGTGCTAGGGCGGCGGGTGTGAGGGGATATGGCTACACCTTC.

The CDR3: CASSRVLPDTQYF. CDR3 nucleotides: TGTGCCAGCAGCCGAGTTCTACCAGATACGCAGTATTTT. The chain combines TRBV14 with TRBJ2-3; D ambiguous. Trimming stripped 4 bases from V and 4 bases from J, with 9 bases between. Germline V lookup: CDR1 SGHDN, CDR2 FVKESK. The length of the CDR3 is 13 residues. Full variable domain (missing parts from reference TRBV14 and TRBJ2-3): EAGVTQFPSHSVIEKGQTVTLRCDPISGHDNLYWYRRVMGKEIKFLLHFVKESKQDESGMPNNRFLAERTGGTYSTLKVQPAELEDSGVYFCASSRVLPDTQYFGPGTRLTVL.

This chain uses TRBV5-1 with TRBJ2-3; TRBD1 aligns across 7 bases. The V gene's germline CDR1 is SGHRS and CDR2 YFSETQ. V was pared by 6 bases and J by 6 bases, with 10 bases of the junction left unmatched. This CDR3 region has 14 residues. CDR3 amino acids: CASMTGRQSDTQYF. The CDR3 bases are TGCGCCAGCATGACAGGGCGACAGTCGGATACGCAGTATTTT. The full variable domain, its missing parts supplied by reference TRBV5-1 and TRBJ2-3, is KAGVTQTPRYLIKTRGQQVTLSCSPISGHRSVSWYQQTPGQGLQFLFEYFSETQRNKGNFPGRFSGRQFSNSRSEMNVSTLELGDSALYLCASMTGRQSDTQYFGPGTRLTVL.

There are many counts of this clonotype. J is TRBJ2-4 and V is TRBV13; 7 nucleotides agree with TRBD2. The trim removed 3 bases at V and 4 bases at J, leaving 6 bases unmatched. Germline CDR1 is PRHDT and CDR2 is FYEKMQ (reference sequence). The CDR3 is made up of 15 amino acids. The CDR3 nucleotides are TGTGCCAGCAGCTTGCGGCTAGCGGTTAAAAACATTCAGTACTTC. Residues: CASSLRLAVKNIQYF.

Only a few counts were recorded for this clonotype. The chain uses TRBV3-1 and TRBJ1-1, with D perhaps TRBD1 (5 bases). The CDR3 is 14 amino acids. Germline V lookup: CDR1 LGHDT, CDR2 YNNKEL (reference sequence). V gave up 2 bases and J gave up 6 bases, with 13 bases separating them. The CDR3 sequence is CASSQRQGKAEAFF. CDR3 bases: TGTGCCAGCAGCCAACGGCAGGGCAAGGCTGAAGCTTTCTTT.

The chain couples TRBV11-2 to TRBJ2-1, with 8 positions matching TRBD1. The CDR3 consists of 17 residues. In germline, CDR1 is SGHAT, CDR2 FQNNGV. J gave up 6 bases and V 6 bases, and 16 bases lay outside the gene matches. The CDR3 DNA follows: TGTGCCAGCAGAGCCAGGGGGCTAAGGGCGAAACCCAATGAGCAGTTCTTC. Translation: CASRARGLRAKPNEQFF.

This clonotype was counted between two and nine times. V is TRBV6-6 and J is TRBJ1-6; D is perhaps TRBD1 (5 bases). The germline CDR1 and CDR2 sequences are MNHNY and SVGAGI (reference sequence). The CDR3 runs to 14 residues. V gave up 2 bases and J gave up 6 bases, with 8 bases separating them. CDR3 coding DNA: TGTGCCAGCAGTTACACGGACACTAATTCACCCCTCCACTTT. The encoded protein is CASSYTDTNSPLHF.

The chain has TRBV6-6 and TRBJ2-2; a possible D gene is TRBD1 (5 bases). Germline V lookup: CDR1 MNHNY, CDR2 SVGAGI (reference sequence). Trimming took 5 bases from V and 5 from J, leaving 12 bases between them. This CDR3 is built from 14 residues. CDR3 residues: CASSLTGFTGELFF. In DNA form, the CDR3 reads TGTGCCAGCAGTCTAACAGGATTTACCGGGGAGCTGTTTTTT.

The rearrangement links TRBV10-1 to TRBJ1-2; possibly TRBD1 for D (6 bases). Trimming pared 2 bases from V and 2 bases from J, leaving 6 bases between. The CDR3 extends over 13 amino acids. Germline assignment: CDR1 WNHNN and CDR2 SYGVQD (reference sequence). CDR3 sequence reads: CASSETGNYGYTF. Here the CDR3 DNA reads TGCGCCAGCAGTGAGACAGGGAACTATGGCTACACCTTC.

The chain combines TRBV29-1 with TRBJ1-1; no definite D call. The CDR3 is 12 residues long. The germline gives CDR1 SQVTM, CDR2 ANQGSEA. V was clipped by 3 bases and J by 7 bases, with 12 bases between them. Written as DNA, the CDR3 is TGCAGCGTTGATCGAGGGAACTATGAAGCTTTCTTT. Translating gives CSVDRGNYEAFF.

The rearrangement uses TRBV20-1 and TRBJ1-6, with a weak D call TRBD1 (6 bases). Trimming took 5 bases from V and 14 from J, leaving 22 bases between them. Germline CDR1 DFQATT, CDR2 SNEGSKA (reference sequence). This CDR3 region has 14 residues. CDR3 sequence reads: CSAPRTETFEALHF. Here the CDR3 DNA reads TGCAGTGCTCCACGGACAGAAACGTTCGAAGCCCTCCACTTT.

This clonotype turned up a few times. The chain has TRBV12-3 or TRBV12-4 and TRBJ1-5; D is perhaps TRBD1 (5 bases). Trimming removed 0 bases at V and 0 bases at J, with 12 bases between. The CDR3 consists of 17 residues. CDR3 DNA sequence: TGTGCCAGCAGTTTAGCGCTGGGGGGTGATAGCAATCAGCCCCAGCATTTT. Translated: CASSLALGGDSNQPQHF.

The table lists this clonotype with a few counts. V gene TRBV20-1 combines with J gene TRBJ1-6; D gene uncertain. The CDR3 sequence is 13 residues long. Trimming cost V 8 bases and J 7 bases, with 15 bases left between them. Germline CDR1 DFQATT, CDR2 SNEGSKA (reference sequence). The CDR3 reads CSSRRAGNSPLHF. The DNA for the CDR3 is TGCAGTTCCCGGCGGGCGGGAAATTCACCCCTCCACTTT.

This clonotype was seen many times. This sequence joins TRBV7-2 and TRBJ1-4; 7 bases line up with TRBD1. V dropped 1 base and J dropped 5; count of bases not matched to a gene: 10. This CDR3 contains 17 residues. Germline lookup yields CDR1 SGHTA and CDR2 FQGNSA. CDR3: CASSLEGPGQWNEKLFF. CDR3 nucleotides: TGTGCCAGCAGCTTAGAGGGTCCGGGACAGTGGAATGAAAAACTGTTTTTT.

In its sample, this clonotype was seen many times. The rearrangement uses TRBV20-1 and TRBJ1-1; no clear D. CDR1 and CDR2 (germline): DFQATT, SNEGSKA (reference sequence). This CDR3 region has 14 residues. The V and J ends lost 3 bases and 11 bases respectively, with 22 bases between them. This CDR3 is CSASVPTEERGAFF. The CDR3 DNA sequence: TGCAGTGCTAGCGTGCCGACCGAAGAAAGAGGGGCTTTCTTT.

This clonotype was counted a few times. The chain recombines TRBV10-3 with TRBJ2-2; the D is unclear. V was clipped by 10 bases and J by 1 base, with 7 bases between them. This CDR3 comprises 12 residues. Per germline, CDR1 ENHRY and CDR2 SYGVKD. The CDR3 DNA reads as TGTGCCAGTTCCGGGAACACCGGGGAGCTGTTTTTT. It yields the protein CASSGNTGELFF.

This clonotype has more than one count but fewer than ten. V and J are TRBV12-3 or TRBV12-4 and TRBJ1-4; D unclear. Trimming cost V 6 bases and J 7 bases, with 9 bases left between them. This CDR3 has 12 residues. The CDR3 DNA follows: TGTGCCAGCAGCCCAGTCCGTGAAAAACTGTTTTTT. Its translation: CASSPVREKLFF.

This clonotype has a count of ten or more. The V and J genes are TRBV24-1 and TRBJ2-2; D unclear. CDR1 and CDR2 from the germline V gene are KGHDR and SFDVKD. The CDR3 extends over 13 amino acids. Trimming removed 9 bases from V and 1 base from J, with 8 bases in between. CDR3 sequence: CATGHRNTGELFF. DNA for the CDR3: TGTGCCACCGGGCACCGGAACACCGGGGAGCTGTTTTTT.

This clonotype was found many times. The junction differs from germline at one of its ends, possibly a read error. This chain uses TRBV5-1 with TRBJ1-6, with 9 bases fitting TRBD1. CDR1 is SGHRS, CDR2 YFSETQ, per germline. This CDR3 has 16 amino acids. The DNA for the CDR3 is TGCGCCAGCAGTTTGGGCCTCGGACAGGGGAATTCACCCCTCCACTTT. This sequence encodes CASSLGLGQGNSPLHF.

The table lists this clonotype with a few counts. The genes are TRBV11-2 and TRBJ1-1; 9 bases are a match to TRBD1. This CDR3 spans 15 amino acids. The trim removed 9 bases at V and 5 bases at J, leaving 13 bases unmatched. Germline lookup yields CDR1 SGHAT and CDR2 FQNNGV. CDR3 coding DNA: TGTGCCAGGGAGAGGGACAGGGCGGAGTGGACTGAAGCTTTCTTT. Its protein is CARERDRAEWTEAFF.

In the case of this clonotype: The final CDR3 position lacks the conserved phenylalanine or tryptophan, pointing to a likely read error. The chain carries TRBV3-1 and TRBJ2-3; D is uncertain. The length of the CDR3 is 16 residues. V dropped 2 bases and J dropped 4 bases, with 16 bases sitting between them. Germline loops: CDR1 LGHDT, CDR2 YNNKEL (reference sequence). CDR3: CASSQLSLRTADTQYI. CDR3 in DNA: TGTGCCAGCAGCCAACTGTCCCTCAGAACGGCAGATACGCAGTATATT.

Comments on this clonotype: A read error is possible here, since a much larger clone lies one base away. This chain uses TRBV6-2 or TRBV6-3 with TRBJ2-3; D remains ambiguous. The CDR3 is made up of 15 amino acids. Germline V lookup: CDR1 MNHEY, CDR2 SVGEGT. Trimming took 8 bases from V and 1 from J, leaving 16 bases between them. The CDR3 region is CASRVRFWCTDTQYF. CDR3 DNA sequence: TGTGCCAGCCGCGTGCGGTTTTGGTGCACAGATACGCAGTATTTT.

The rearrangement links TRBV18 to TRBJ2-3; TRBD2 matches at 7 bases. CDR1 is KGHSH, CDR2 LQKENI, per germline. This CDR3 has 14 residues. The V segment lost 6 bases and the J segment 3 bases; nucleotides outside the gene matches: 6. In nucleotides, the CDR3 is TGTGCCAGCTCGCCCCAGGGAGGGACAGATACGCAGTATTTT. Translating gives CASSPQGGTDTQYF.

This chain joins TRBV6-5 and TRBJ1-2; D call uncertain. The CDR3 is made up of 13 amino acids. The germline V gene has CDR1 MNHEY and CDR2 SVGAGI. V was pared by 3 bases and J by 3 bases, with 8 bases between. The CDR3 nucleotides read TGTGCCAGCAGTTATAATGGAGACTATGGCTACACCTTC. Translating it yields CASSYNGDYGYTF.

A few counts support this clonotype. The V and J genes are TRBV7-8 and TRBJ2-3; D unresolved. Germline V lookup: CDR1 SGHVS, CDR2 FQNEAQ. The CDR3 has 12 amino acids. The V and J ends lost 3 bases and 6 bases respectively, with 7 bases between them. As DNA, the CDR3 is TGTGCCAGCAGCTTTTCTTCCGATACGCAGTATTTT. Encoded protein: CASSFSSDTQYF.